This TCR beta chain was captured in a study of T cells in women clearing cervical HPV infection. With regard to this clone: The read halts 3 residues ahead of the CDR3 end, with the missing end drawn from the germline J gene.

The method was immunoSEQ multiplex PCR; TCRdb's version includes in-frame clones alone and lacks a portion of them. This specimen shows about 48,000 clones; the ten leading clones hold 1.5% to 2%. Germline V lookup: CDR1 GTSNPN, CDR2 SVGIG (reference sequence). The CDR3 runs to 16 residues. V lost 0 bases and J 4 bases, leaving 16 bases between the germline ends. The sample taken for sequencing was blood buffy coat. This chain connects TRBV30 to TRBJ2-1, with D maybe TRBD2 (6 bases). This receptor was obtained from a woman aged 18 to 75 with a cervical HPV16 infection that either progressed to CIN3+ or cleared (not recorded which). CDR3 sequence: CAWSVLRGRMYNEQFF. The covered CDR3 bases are TGTGCCTGGAGTGTACTTCGGGGGAGAATGTACAATGAG.